This T cell receptor (beta chain) was sequenced in a study of CD8+ T cells in alopecia areata. CDR3 length: 14 residues. With 4 bases removed from V and 5 bases from J, the gap between germline ends came to 16 bases. The V gene's germline CDR1 is SGDLS and CDR2 YYNGEE. The treatment is: oral pan-JAK inhibitor, 5-10 mg twice daily. The sequencing template was cDNA reverse transcribed from extracted RNA. The table came from immunoSEQ multiplex PCR; TCRdb's copy has only in-frame clones and leaves some out. Seen here are 90,000 to 120,000 clones, 84% observed once, and the top ten hold over 20%. The J gene is TRBJ2-7, the V gene TRBV9; D perhaps matches TRBD1 (6 bases). This sample comprised CD8+ T cells sorted from blood, obtained at week 24, from a patient treated with tofacitinib. The sequence was obtained from a human donor with alopecia areata. The CDR3 here is CASSPSTGSDEQYF. In DNA form, the CDR3 reads TGTGCCAGCAGCCCCTCGACAGGCAGCGACGAGCAGTACTTC.